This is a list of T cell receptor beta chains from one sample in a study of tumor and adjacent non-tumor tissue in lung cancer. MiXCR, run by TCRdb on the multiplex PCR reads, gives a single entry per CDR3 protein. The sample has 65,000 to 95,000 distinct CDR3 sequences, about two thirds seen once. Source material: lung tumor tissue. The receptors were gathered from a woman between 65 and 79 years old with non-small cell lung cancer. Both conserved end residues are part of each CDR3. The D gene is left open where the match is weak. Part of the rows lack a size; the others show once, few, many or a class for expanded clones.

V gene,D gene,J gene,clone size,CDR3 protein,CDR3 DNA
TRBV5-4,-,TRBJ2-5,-,CASILGQDGTQYF,TGTGCCAGCATCTTGGGTCAGGACGGGACCCAGTATTTC
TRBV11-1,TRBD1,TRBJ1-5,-,CASNTGTGAHQPQHF,TGTGCCAGCAACACAGGGACAGGGGCTCATCAGCCCCAGCATTTT
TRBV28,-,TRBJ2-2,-,CTSTHGGNTGELFF,TGTACCAGCACGCACGGAGGGAACACCGGGGAGCTGTTTTTC
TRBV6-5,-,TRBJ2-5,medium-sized,CASSYNGETQYF,TGTGCCAGCAGTTACAATGGGGAGACCCAGTACTTC
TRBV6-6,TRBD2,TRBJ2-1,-,CACRLTSRVHNEQLF,TGTGCCTGCCGCCTGACTAGCAGGGTGCACAATGAGCAGCTCTTC
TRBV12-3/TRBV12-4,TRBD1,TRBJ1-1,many,CASSPGTGRMNTEAFF,TGTGCCAGCAGTCCCGGGACAGGGCGCATGAACACTGAAGCTTTCTTT
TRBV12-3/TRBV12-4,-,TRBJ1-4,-,CASARAWGKLFF,TGTGCCAGCGCTAGGGCTTGGGGAAAACTGTTTTTT
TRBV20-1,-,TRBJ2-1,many,CSARDLVRPSSYNEQFF,TGCAGTGCTAGAGATCTCGTGCGACCAAGCTCCTACAATGAGCAGTTCTTC
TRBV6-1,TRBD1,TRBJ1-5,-,CASSLAQGALSNRPQHF,TGTGCCAGCAGTTTGGCCCAGGGGGCATTAAGCAATCGACCCCAGCATTTT
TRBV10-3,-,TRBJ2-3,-,CAIIGTLEATDTQYF,TGTGCCATCATTGGGACTCTCGAGGCCACCGATACGCAGTATTTT
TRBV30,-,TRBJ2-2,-,CARVYYTVELFF,TGTGCTCGGGTCTACTACACCGTGGAGCTGTTTTTT
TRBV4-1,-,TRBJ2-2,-,CASSQHPVWNIGELFF,TGCGCCAGCAGTCAACACCCCGTTTGGAACATCGGGGAGCTGTTTTTT
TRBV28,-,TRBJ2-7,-,CASSSPGTTIEQYF,TGTGCCAGCAGTTCACCTGGGACCACTATCGAGCAGTACTTC